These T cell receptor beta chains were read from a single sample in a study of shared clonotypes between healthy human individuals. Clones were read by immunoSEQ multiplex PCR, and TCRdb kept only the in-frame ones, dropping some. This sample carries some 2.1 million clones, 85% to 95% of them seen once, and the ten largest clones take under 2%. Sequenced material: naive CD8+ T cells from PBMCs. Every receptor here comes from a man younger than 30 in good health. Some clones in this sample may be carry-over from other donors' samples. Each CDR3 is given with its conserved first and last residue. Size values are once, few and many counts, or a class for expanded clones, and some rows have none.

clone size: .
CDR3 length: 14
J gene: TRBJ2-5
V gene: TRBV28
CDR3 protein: CASSPRSPQETQYF

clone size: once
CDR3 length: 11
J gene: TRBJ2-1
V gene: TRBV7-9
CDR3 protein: CATRTGTAKFF

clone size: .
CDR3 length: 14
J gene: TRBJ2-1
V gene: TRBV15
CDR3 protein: CATSPGTSYNEQFF

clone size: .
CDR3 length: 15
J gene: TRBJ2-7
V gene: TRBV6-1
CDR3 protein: CASRVTRSSSYEQYF

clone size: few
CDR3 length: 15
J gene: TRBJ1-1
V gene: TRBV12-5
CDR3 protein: CASGLSGRGSTEAFF

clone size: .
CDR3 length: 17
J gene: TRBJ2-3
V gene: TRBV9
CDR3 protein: CASSVAGSGSYTDTQYF

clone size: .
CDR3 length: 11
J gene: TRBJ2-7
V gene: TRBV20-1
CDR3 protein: CSAREGYEQYF

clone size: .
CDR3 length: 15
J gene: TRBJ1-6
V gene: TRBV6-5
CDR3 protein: CASSYVVGLGSPLHF

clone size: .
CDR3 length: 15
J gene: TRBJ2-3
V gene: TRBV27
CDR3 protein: CASSPYYRAPDTQYF

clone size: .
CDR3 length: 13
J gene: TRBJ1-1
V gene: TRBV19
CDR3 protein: CASSIWVNTEAFF

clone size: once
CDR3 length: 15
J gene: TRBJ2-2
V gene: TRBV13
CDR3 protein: CASSPPTSGRGELFF

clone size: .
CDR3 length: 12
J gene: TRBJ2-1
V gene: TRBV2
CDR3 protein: CASSAGGDEQFF

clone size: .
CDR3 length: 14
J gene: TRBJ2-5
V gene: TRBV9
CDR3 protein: CASSVSGTGETQYF

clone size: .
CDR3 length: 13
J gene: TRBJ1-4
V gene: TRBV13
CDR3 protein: CARNDRGNEKLFF

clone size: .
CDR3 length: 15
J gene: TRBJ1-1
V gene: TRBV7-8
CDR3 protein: CASSLEAGAETGAFF

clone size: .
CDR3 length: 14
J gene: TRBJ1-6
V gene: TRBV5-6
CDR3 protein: CASRTGQGFSPLHF

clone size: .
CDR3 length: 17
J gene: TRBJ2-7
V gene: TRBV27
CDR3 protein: CASSFIGTSGMGPEQYF

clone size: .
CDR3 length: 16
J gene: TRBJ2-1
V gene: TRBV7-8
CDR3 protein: CASSSPGGPPYNEQFF

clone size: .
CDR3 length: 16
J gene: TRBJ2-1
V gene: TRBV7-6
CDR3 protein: CASSLSWREGYNEQFF

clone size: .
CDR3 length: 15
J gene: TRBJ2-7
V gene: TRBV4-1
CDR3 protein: CASSPGRGRTYEQYF

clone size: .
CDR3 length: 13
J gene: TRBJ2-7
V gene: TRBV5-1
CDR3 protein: CASRGASSYEQYF

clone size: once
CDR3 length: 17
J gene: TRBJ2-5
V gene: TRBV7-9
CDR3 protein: CASSAGTSANLQETQYF

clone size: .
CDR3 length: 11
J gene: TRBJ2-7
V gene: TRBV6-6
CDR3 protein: CASRYSYEQYF

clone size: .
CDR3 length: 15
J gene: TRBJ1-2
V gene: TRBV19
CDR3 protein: CASSLGTPTVRGYTF

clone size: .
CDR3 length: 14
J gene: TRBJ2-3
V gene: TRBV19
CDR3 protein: CASTIGGSTDTQYF

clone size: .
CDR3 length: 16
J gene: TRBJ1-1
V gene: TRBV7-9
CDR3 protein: CASSIKDPGRNTEAFF

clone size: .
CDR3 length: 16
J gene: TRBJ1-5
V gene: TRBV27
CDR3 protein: CASSPSTGEVNQPQHF

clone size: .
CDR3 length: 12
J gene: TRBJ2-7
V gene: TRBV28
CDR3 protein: CASSPHKYEQYF

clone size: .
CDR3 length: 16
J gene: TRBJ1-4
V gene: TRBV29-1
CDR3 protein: CSVEFADPSVARKLFF

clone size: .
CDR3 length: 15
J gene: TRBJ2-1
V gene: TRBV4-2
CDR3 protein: CASSQGQGDYNEQFF

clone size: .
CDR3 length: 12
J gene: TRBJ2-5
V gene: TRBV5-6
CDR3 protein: CASSWPRETQYF

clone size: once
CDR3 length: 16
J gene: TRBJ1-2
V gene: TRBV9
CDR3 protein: CASSHSRDRGFYGYTF

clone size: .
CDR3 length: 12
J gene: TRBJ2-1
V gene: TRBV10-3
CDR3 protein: CAISAGVSEQFF

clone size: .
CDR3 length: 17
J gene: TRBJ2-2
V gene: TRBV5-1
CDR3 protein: CASSYPGLAGVTGELFF

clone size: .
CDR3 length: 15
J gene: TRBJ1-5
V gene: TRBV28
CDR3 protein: CASSLRQGWGQPQHF

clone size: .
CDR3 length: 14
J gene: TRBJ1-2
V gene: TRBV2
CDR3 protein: CASSVGRTVDGYTF

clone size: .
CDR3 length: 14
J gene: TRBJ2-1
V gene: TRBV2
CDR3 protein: CASKDRDGWNEQFF

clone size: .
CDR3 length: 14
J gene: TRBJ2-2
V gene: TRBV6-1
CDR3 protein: CASIDRGTTGELFF

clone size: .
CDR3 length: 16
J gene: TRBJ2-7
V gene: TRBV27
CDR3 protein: CASSFGWGTGSYEQYF

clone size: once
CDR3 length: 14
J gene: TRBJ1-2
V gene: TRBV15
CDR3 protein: CATSRDVGPYGYTF

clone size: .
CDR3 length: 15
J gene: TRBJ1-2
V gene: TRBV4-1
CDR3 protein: CASSQDRGANYGYTF

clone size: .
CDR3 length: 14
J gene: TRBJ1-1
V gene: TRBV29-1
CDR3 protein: CSVEGGQGSREAFF

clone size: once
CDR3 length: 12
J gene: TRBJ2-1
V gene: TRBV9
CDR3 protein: CASSVDQNEQFF

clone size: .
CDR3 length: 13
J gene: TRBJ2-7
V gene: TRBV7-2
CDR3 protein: CASSFPDSYEQYF

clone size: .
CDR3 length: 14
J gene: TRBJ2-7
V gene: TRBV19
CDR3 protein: CASTSRDGGYEQYF

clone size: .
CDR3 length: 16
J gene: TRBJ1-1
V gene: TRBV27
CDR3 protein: CASSFGPGKGNTEAFF

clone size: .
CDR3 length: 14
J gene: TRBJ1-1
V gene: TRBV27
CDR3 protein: CASSLKGGNTEAFF

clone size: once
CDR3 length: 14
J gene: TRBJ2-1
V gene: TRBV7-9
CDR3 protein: CASSLSTGGNEQFF

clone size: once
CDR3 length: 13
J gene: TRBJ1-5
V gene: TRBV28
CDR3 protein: CASSLRGTQPQHF

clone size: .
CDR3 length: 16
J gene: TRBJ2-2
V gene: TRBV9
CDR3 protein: CASSGQTRGDTGELFF

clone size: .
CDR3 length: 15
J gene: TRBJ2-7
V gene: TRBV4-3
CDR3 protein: CASSQDPGLGYEQYF

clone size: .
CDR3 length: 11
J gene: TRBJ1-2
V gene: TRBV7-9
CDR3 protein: CATGGVQGYTF

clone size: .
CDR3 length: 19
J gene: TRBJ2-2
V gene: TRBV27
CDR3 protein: CASSLLSGSTSRETGELFF

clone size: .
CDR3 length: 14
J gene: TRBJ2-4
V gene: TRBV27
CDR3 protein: CASSLLGQGGPMYF

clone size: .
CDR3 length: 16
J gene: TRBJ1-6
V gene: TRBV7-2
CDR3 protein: CASSTLGQGSYSPLHF

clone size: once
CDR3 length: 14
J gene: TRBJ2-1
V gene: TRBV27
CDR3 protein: CASSLTSGGNEQFF

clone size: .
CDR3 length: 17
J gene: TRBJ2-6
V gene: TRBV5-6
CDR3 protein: CASSFDRRRSGANVLTF